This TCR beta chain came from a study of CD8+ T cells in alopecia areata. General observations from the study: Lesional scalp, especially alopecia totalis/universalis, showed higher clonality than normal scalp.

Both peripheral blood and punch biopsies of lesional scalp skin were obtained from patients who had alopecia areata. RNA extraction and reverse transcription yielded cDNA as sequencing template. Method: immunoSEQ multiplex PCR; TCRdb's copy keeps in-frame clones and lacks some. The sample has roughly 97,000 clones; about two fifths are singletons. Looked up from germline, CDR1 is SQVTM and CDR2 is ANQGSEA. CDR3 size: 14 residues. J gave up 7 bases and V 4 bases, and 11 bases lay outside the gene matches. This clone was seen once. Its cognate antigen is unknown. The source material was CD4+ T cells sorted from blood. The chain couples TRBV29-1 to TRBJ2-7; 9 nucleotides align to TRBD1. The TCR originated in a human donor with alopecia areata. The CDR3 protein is CSVGSDRGIGEQYF. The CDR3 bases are TGCAGCGTTGGGTCCGACAGGGGGATAGGGGAGCAGTACTTC.